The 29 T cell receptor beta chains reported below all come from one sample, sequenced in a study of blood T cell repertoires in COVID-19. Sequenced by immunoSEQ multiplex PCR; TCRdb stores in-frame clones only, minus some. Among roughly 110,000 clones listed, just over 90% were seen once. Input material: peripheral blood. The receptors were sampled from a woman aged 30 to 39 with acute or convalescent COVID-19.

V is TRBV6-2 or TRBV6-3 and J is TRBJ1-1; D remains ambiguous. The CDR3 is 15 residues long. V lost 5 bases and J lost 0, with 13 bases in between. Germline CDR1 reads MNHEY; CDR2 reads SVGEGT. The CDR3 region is CASSLLGTVNTEAFF. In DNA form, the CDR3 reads TGTGCCAGCAGTCTACTCGGTACAGTGAACACTGAAGCTTTCTTT.

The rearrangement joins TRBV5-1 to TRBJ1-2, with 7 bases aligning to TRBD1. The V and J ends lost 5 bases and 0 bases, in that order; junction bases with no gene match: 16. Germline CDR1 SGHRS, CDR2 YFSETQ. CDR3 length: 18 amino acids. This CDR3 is CASRVRLRDRRSNYGYTF. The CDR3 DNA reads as TGCGCCAGCAGGGTGCGCCTCCGGGACAGAAGATCTAACTATGGCTACACCTTC.

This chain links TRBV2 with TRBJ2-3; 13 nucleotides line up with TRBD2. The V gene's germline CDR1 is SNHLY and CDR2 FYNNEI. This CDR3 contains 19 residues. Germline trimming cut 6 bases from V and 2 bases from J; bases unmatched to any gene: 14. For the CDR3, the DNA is TGTGCCAGCAGACCGGGACTAGCGGGATTTGGATTGGCCACAGATACGCAGTATTTT. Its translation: CASRPGLAGFGLATDTQYF.

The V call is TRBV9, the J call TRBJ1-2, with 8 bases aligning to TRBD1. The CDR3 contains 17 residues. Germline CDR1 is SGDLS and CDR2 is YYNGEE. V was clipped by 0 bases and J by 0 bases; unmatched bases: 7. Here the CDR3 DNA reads TGTGCCAGCAGCGTAGAAGGACAGGGCTTTACTAACTATGGCTACACCTTC. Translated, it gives CASSVEGQGFTNYGYTF.

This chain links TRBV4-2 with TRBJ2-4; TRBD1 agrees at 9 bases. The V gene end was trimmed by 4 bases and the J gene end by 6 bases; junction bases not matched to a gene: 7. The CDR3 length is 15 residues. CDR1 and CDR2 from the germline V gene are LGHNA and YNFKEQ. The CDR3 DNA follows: TGTGCCAGCAGCCCCCAGACAGGGGGTTTAAACATTCAGTACTTC. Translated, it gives CASSPQTGGLNIQYF.

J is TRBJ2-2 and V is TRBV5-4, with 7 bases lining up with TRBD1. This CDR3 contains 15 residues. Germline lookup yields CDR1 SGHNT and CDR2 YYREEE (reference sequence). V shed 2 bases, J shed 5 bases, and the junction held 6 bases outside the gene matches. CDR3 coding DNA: TGTGCCAGCAGCTTAGGAAGGGGGCGGACCGGGGAGCTGTTTTTT. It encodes CASSLGRGRTGELFF.

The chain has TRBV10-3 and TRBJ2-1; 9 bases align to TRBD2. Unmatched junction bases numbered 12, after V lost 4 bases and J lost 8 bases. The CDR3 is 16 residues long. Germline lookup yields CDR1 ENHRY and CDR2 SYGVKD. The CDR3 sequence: CAISARRAGGPDEQFF. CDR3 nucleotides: TGTGCCATCAGTGCTCGTCGGGCGGGGGGGCCGGATGAGCAGTTCTTC.

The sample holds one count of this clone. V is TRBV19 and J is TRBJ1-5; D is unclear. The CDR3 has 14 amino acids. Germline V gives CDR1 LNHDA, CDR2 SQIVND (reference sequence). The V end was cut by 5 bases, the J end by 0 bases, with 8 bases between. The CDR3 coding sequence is TGTGCCAGTAGTTGGGCTGATAGCAATCAGCCCCAGCATTTT. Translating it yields CASSWADSNQPQHF.

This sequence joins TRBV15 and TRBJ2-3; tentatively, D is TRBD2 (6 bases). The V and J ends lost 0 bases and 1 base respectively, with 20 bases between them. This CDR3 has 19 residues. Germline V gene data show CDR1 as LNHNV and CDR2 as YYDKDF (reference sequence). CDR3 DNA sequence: TGTGCCACCAGCAGAGATACCGGATCCAGGTGGGAGGGCACAGATACGCAGTATTTT. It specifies CATSRDTGSRWEGTDTQYF.

CDR3 in amino acids: CASSVPSEGAPYGYTF. For the CDR3, the DNA is TGTGCCAGCAGCGTCCCCTCGGAGGGGGCTCCCTATGGCTACACCTTC. The chain uses TRBV9 and TRBJ1-2; 7 bases are a match to TRBD1. The CDR3 is made up of 16 amino acids. Germline V CDR1 and CDR2: SGDLS, YYNGEE. V lost 2 bases to trimming and J lost 4 bases; unmatched junction nucleotides: 11.

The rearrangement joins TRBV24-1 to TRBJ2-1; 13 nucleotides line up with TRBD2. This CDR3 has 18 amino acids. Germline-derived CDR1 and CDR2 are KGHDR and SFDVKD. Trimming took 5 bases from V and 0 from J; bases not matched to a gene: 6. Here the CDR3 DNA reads TGTGCCACCAGTGGGGGGACTAGCGGGACGAACTCCTACAATGAGCAGTTCTTC. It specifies CATSGGTSGTNSYNEQFF.

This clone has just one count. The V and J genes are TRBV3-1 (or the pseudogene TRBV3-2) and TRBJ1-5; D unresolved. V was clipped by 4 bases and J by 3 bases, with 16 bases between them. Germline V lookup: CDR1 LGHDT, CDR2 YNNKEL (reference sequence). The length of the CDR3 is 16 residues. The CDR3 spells CASSLKLGANNQPQHF. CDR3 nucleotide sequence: TGTGCCAGCAGCCTTAAACTGGGCGCTAACAATCAGCCCCAGCATTTT.

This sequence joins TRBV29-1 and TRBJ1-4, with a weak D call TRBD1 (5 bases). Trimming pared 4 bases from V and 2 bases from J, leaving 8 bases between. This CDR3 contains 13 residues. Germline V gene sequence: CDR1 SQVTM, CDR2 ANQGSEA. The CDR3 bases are TGCAGCGTTGTAGGGGTCACTAATGAAAAACTGTTTTTT. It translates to CSVVGVTNEKLFF.

CDR3 bases: TGTGCCAGCAGTTACTCACCGGGGGGGGGCCTATACAATGAGCAGTTCTTC. Translating it yields CASSYSPGGGLYNEQFF. The gene calls are TRBV6-2 or TRBV6-3 and TRBJ2-1; 8 bases are a match to TRBD2. CDR3 length: 17 amino acids. V lost 0 bases and J lost 4; bases outside the gene matches: 8. Germline V lookup: CDR1 MNHEY, CDR2 SVGEGT.

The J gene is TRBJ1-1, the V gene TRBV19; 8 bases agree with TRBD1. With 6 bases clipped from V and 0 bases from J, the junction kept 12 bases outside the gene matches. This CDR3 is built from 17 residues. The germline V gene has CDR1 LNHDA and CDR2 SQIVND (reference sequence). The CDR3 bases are TGTGCCAGTAGGACCGGGGGACAGGTGAGAATGAACACTGAAGCTTTCTTT. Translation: CASRTGGQVRMNTEAFF.

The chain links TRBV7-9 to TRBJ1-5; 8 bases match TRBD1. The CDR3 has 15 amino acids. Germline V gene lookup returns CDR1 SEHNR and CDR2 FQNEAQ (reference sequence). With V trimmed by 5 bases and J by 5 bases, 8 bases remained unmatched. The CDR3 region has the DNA TGTGCCAGCAGCCGCGGACAGGGTATCTATCAGCCCCAGCATTTT. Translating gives CASSRGQGIYQPQHF.

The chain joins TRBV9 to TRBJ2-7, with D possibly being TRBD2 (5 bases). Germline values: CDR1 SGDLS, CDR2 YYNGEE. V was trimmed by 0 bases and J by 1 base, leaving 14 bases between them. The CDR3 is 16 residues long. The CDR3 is CASSVGTLEGSYEQYF. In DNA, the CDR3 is TGTGCCAGCAGCGTAGGAACCCTCGAGGGTTCCTACGAGCAGTACTTC.

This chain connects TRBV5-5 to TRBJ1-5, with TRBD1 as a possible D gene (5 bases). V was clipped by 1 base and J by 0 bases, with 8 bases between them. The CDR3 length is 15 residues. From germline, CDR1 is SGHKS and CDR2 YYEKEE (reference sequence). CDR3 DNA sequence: TGTGCCAGCAGCTTGTTAGGGGATAGCAATCAGCCCCAGCATTTT. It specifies CASSLLGDSNQPQHF.

CDR3 residues: CASSLTVMNTEAFF. The CDR3, as DNA: TGTGCCAGCAGTCTCACAGTTATGAACACTGAAGCTTTCTTT. This sequence joins TRBV28 and TRBJ1-1; D not certain. V shed 5 bases and J shed 0 bases, with 10 bases lying between them. In germline, CDR1 is MDHEN, CDR2 SYDVKM. This CDR3 comprises 14 residues.

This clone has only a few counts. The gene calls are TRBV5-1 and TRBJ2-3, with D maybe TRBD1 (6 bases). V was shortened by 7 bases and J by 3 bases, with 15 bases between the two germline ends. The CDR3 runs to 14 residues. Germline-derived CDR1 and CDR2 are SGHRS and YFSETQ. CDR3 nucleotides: TGCGCCAGCCGATCCGGGACAACGACAGATACGCAGTATTTT. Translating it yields CASRSGTTTDTQYF.

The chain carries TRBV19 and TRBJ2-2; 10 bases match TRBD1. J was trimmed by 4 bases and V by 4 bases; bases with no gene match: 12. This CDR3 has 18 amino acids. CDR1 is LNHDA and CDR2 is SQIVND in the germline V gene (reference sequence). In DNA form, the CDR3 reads TGTGCCAGTAGTAGGTCCCGGGACAGGGGAGTGGGCACCGGGGAGCTGTTTTTT. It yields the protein CASSRSRDRGVGTGELFF.

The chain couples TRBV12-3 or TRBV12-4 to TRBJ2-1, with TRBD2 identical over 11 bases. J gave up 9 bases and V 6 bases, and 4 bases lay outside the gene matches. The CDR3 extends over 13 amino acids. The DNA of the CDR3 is TGTGCCAGCAGGGAACTAGCGGGAGCTGAGCAGTTCTTC. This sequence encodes CASRELAGAEQFF.

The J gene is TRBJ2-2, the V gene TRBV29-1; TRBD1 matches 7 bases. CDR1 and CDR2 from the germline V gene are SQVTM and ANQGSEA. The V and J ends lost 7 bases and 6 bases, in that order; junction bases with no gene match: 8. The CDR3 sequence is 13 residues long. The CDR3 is CSAVDRTSGELFF. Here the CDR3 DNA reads TGCAGCGCCGTGGACAGGACCTCCGGGGAGCTGTTTTTT.

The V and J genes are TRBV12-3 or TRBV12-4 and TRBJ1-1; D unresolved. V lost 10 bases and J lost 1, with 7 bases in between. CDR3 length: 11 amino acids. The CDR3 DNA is TGTGCCATAGTTGGGAACACTGAAGCTTTCTTT. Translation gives CAIVGNTEAFF.

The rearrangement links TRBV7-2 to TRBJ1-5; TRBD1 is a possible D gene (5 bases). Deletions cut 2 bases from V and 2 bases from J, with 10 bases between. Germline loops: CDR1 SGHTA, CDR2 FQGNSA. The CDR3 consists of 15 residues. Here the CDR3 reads CASSLTAGGNQPQHF. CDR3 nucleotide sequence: TGTGCCAGCAGCTTAACAGCGGGGGGCAATCAGCCCCAGCATTTT.

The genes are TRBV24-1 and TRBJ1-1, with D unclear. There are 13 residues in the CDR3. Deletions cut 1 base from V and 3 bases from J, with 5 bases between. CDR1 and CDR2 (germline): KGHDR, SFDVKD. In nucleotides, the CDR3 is TGTGCCACCAGTGATTTCCGGGACACTGAAGCTTTCTTT. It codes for CATSDFRDTEAFF.

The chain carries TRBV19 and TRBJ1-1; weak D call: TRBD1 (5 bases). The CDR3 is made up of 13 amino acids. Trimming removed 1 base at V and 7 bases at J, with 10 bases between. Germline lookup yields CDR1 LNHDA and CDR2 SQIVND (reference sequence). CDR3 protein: CASSIVTANEAFF. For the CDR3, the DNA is TGTGCCAGTAGTATAGTGACAGCTAATGAAGCTTTCTTT.

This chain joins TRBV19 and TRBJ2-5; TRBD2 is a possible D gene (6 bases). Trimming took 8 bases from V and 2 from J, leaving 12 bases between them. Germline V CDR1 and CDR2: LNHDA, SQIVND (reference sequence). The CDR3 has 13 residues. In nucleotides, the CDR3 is TGTGCCAGTGGGGCGGGGAGACAAGAGACCCAGTACTTC. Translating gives CASGAGRQETQYF.

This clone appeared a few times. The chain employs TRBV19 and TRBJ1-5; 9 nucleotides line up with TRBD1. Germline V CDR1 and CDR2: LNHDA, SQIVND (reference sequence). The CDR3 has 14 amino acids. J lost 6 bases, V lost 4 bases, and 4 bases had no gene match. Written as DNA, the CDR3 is TGTGCCAGTAGTAGGACAGGGGCTGGTCAGCCCCAGCATTTT. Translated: CASSRTGAGQPQHF.